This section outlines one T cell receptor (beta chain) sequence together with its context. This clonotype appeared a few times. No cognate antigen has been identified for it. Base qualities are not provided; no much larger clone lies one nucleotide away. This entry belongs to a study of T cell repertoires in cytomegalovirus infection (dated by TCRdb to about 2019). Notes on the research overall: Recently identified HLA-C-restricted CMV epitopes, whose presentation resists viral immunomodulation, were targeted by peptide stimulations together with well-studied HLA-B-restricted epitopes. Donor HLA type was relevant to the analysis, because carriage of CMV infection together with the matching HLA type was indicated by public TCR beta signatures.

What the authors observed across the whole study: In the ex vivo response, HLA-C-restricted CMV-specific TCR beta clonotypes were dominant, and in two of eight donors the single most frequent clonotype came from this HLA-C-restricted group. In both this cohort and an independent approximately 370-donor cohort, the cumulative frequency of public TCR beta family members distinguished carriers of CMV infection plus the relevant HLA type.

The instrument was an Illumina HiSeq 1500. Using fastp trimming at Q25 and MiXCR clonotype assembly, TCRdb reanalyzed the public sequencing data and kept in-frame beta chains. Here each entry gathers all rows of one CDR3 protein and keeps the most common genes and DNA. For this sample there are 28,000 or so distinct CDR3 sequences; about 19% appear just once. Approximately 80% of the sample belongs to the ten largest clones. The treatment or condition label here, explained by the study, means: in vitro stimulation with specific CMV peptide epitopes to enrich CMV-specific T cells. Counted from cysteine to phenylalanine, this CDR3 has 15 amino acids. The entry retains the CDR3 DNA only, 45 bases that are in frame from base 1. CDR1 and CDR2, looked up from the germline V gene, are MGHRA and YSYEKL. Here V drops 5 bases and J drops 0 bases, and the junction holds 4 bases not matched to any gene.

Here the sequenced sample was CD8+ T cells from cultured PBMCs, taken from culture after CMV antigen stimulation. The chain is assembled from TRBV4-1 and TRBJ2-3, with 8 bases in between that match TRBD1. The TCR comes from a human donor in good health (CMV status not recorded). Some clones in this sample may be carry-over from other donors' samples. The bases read TGCGCCAGCAGCTACGGACAGGGAAGCACAGATACGCAGTATTTT. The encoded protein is CASSYGQGSTDTQYF.